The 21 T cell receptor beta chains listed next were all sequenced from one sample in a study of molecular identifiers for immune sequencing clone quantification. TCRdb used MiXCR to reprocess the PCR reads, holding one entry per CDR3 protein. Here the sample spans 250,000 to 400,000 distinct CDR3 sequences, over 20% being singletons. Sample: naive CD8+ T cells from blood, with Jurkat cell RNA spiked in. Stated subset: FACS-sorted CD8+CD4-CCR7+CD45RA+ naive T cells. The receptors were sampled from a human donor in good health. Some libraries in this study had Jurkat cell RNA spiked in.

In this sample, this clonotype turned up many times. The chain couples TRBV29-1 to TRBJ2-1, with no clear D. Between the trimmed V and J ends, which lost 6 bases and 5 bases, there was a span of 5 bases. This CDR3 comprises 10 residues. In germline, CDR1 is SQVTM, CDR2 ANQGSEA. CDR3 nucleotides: TGCAGCGTCCCGGACAATGAGCAGTTCTTC. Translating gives CSVPDNEQFF.

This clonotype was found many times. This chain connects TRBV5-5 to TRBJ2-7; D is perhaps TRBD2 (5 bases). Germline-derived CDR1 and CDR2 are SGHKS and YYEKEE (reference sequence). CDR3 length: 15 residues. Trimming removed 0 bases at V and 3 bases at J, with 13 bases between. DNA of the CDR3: TGTGCCAGCAGCTTGGGGGCAGGACTGAACTACGAGCAGTACTTC. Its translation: CASSLGAGLNYEQYF.

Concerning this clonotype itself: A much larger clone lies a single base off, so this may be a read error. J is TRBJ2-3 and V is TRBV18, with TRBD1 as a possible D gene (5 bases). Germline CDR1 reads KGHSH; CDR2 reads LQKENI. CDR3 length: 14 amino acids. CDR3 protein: CASSPDPETDTQNF. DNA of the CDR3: TGTGCCAGCTCACCCGACCCGGAGACAGATACGCAGAATTTT.

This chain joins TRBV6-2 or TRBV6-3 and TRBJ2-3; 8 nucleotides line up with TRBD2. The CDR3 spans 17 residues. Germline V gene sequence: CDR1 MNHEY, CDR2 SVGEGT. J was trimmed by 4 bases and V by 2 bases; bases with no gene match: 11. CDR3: CASSYRKREIRSDTQYF. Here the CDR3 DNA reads TGTGCCAGCAGTTACCGCAAGCGGGAGATCCGTTCAGATACGCAGTATTTT.

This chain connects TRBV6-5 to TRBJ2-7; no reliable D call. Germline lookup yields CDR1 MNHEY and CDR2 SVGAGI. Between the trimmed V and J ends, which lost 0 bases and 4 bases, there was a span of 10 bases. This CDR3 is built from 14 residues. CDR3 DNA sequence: TGTGCCAGCAGTTACTCGACTGGGGATTACGAGCAGTACTTC. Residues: CASSYSTGDYEQYF.

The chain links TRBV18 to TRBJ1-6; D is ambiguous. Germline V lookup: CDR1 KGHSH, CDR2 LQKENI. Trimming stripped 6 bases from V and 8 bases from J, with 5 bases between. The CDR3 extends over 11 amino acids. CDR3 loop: CASSGDSPLHF. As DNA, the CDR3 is TGTGCCAGCTCTGGCGATTCACCCCTCCACTTT.

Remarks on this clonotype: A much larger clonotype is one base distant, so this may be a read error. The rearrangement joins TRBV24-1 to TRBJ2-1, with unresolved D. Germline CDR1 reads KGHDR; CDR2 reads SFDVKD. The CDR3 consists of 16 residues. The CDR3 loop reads CATSGFSERPNNEQSF. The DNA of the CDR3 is TGTGCCACCAGTGGGTTTTCAGAAAGACCTAACAATGAGCAGTCCTTC.

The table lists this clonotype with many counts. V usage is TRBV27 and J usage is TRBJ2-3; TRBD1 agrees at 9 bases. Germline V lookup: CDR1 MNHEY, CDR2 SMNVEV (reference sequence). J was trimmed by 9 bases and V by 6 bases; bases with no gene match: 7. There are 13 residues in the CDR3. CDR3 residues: CASSLLGTGTQYF. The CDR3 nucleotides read TGTGCCAGCAGCCTACTGGGGACAGGGACGCAGTATTTT.

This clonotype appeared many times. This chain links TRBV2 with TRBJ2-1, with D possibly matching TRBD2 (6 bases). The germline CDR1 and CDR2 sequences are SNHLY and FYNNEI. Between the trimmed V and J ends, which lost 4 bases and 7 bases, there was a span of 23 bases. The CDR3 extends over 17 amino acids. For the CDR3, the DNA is TGTGCCAGCAGTGTCATCGCTCTAGCGCCCCGCGTGAATGAGCAGTTCTTC. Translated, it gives CASSVIALAPRVNEQFF.

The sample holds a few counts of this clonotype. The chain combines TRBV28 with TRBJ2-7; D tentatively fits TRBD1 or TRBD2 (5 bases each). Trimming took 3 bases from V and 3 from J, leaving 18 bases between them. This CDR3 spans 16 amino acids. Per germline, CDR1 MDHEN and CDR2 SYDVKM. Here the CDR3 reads CASSLRGLVGVYEQYF. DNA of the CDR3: TGTGCCAGCAGTTTGAGGGGTCTAGTCGGGGTCTACGAGCAGTACTTC. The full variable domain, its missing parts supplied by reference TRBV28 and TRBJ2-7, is DVKVTQSSRYLVKRTGEKVFLECVQDMDHENMFWYRQDPGLGLRLIYFSYDVKMKEKGDIPEGYSVSREKKERFSLILESASTNQTSMYLCASSLRGLVGVYEQYFGPGTRLTVT.

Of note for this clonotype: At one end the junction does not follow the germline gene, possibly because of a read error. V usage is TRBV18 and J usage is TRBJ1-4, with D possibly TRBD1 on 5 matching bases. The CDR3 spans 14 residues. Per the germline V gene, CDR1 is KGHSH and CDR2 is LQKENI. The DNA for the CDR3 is TGTGCCAGCTCACCGGACACGATTAATGAAAAACTGGTTTTT. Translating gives CASSPDTINEKLVF.

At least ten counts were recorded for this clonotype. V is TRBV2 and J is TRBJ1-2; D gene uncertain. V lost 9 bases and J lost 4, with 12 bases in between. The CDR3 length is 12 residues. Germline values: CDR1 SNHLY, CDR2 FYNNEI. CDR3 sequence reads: CARTATVYGYTF. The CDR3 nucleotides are TGTGCCAGAACGGCCACAGTCTATGGCTACACCTTC.

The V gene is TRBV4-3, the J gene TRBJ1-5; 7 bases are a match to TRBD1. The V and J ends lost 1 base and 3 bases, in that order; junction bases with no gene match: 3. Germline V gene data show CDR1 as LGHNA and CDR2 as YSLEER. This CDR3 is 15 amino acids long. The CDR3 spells CASSQGRGDNQPQHF. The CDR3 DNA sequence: TGCGCCAGCAGCCAAGGCAGGGGGGACAATCAGCCCCAGCATTTT.

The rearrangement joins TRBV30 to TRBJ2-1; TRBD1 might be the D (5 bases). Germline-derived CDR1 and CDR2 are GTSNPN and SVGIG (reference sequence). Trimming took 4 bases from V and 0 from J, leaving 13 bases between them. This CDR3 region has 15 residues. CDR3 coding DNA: TGTGCCTGGAAGACCGGACAATACTCCTACAATGAGCAGTTCTTC. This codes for CAWKTGQYSYNEQFF.

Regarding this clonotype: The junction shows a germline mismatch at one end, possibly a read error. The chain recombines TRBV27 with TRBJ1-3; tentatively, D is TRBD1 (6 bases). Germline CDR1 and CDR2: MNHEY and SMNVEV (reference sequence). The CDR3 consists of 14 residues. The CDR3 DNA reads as TGTGCCAGCGGTTTGGCAGGGGATAGAGGCACCATATATTTT. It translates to CASGLAGDRGTIYF.

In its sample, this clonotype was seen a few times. The CDR3 loop is CASSLKVSYEQYF. The DNA for the CDR3 is TGTGCCAGCAGTTTAAAGGTCTCCTACGAGCAGTACTTC. The chain recombines TRBV27 with TRBJ2-7; D is undetermined. The ends were cut back, 2 bases at V and 0 bases at J, with 5 bases in the middle. The germline gives CDR1 MNHEY, CDR2 SMNVEV (reference sequence). This CDR3 is 13 amino acids long.

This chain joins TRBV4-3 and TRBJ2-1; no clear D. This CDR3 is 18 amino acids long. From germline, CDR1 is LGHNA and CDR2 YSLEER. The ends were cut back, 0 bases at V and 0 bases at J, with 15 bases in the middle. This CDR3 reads CASSQDLDGLSSYNEQFF. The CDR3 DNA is TGCGCCAGCAGCCAAGATTTGGACGGGCTAAGCTCCTACAATGAGCAGTTCTTC.

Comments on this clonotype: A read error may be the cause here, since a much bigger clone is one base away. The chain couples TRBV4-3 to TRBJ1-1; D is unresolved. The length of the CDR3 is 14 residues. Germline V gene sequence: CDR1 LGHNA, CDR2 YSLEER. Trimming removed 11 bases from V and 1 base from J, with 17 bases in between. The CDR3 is CAGNVWEGNTEAFF. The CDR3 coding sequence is TGCGCCGGCAACGTTTGGGAGGGGAACACTGAAGCTTTCTTT.

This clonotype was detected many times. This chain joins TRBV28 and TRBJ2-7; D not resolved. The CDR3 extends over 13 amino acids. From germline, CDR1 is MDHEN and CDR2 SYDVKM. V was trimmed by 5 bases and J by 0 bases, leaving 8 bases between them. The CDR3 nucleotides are TGTGCCAGCAGTCTACACCTCTCCTACGAGCAGTACTTC. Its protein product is CASSLHLSYEQYF. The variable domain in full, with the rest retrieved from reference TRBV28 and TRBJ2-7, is DVKVTQSSRYLVKRTGEKVFLECVQDMDHENMFWYRQDPGLGLRLIYFSYDVKMKEKGDIPEGYSVSREKKERFSLILESASTNQTSMYLCASSLHLSYEQYFGPGTRLTVT.

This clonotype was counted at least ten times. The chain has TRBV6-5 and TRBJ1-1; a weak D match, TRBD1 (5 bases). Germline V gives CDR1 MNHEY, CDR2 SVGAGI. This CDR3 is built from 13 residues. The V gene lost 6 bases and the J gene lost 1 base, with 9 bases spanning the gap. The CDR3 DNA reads TGTGCCAGCAGGCTGACAGCGAACACTGAAGCTTTCTTT. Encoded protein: CASRLTANTEAFF.

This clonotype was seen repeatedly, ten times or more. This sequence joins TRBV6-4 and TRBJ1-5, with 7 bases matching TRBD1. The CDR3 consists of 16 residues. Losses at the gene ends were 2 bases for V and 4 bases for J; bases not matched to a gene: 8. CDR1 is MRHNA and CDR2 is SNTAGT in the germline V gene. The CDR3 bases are TGTGCCAGCAGTGACCCTAAGGACAGGCTTAATCAGCCCCAGCATTTT. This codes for CASSDPKDRLNQPQHF.